The 19 T cell receptor beta chains below all came from one sample that was sequenced in a study of STAT5B mutations in CD4+ large granular lymphocyte leukemia. Only in-frame clones appear in the TCRdb table, and some are missing; sequencing was by immunoSEQ multiplex PCR. Found here are approximately 32,000 clones, around 67% of them singletons; the top ten hold 1.5% to 2%. Sequencing was performed on CD4+ T cells from blood buffy coats. The receptors originated from a human donor in good health.

This chain's CDR3 is CASRTESYEQYF. As DNA, the CDR3 is TGTGCCAGCAGGACAGAAAGCTACGAGCAGTACTTC. V gene TRBV2 combines with J gene TRBJ2-7; possible D gene TRBD1, 5 bases. Germline V gene sequence: CDR1 SNHLY, CDR2 FYNNEI. Trimming took off 6 bases at V and 3 bases at J, with 9 bases between the two ends. The CDR3 has 12 amino acids.

This clone was seen a few times. This rearrangement joins TRBV9 to TRBJ1-2, with D hard to call. The CDR3 extends over 13 amino acids. The V and J ends lost 4 bases and 5 bases respectively, with 12 bases between them. Germline CDR1 is SGDLS and CDR2 is YYNGEE. DNA of the CDR3: TGTGCCAGCAGCTCTGACACCACATATGGCTACACCTTC. It yields the protein CASSSDTTYGYTF. The complete variable domain, with remaining parts taken from reference TRBV9 and TRBJ1-2, reads DSGVTQTPKHLITATGQRVTLRCSPRSGDLSVYWYQQSLDQGLQFLIQYYNGEERAKGNILERFSAQQFPDLHSELNLSSLELGDSALYFCASSSDTTYGYTFGSGTRLTVV.

This clone was counted between two and nine times. V gene TRBV19 combines with J gene TRBJ1-1; D gene ambiguous. The V end was cut by 4 bases, the J end by 4 bases, with 10 bases between. Germline CDR1 LNHDA, CDR2 SQIVND (reference sequence). The CDR3 length is 13 residues. As DNA, the CDR3 is TGTGCCAGTAGTACGGCCCAGGCCACTGAAGCTTTCTTT. Translating gives CASSTAQATEAFF.

The gene calls are TRBV2 and TRBJ2-5; tentatively, D is TRBD1 (5 bases). V gave up 4 bases and J gave up 4 bases, with 13 bases separating them. The CDR3 has 14 residues. Germline V CDR1 and CDR2: SNHLY, FYNNEI. The CDR3 DNA sequence: TGTGCCAGCAGTGTGAACAGGCCCCGAGAGACCCAGTACTTC. It codes for CASSVNRPRETQYF.

This clone was counted a single time. The rearrangement uses TRBV7-2 and TRBJ2-7; D might be TRBD2 (5 bases). The germline V gene encodes CDR1 SGHTA and CDR2 FQGNSA. This CDR3 comprises 15 residues. Trimming stripped 1 base from V and 2 bases from J, with 12 bases between. This CDR3 is CASSLEASSPYEQYF. The CDR3 coding sequence is TGTGCCAGCAGCTTAGAAGCCTCTAGCCCCTACGAGCAGTACTTC.

V usage is TRBV7-9 and J usage is TRBJ2-7; D may be TRBD2 (7 bases). From germline, CDR1 is SEHNR and CDR2 FQNEAQ (reference sequence). The CDR3 totals 17 residues. Between the trimmed V and J ends, which lost 5 bases and 2 bases, there was a span of 22 bases. The DNA of the CDR3 is TGTGCCAGCAGCGAAGACCTAGGCGGGGGCTACCCCTACGAGCAGTACTTC. This gives the protein CASSEDLGGGYPYEQYF.

This clone came up once. This chain connects TRBV19 to TRBJ1-5; the match to TRBD1 covers 9 bases. The CDR3 is 15 amino acids. With V trimmed by 1 base and J by 6 bases, 4 bases remained unmatched. The germline gives CDR1 LNHDA, CDR2 SQIVND (reference sequence). CDR3 nucleotides: TGTGCCAGTAGTATAGGCCAACAGGGGGCTCAGCCCCAGCATTTT. It translates to CASSIGQQGAQPQHF.

There are a few counts of this clone. The chain is built from TRBV5-4 and TRBJ2-7, with 10 bases fitting TRBD1. The V gene end was trimmed by 3 bases and the J gene end by 3 bases; junction bases not matched to a gene: 9. The CDR3 is 16 amino acids. In germline, CDR1 is SGHNT, CDR2 YYREEE (reference sequence). CDR3 loop: CASSSEARTGGYEQYF. CDR3 coding DNA: TGTGCCAGCAGCTCTGAGGCTAGGACAGGGGGCTACGAGCAGTACTTC.

A few counts support this clone. The V gene is TRBV7-6, the J gene TRBJ1-6, with 7 bases that match TRBD1. CDR1 is SGHVS and CDR2 is FNYEAQ in the germline V gene. J was trimmed by 0 bases and V by 3 bases; bases with no gene match: 5. There are 17 residues in the CDR3. Here the CDR3 DNA reads TGTGCCAGCAGCTTTCTTCCAGGGGGCTCCTATAATTCACCCCTCCACTTT. Its translation: CASSFLPGGSYNSPLHF.

The chain joins TRBV27 to TRBJ2-7, with 9 bases matching TRBD1. The CDR3 runs 14 residues. CDR1 is MNHEY and CDR2 is SMNVEV in the germline V gene (reference sequence). The V and J ends lost 4 bases and 5 bases, in that order; junction bases with no gene match: 6. The CDR3 region is CASSSGQGYDEQYF. CDR3 DNA sequence: TGTGCCAGCAGTTCCGGACAGGGGTACGACGAGCAGTACTTC.

The chain combines TRBV2 with TRBJ2-7, with 9 bases lining up with TRBD1. CDR3 length: 13 residues. J lost 2 bases, V lost 6 bases, and 2 bases had no gene match. Germline assignment: CDR1 SNHLY and CDR2 FYNNEI. CDR3: CASRRDRAYEQYF. In DNA form, the CDR3 reads TGTGCCAGCAGGCGGGACAGGGCCTACGAGCAGTACTTC.

This clone was picked up a small number of times. V usage is TRBV19 and J usage is TRBJ1-1; 9 nucleotides align to TRBD1. Germline V lookup: CDR1 LNHDA, CDR2 SQIVND (reference sequence). V shed 5 bases and J 10 bases; nucleotides not matched to a gene: 20. The length of the CDR3 is 17 residues. The CDR3 DNA follows: TGTGCCAGTAGTGATCGGGGGGCAATGGACAGGGGAATAGGAGCTTTCTTT. Translation: CASSDRGAMDRGIGAFF.

The V and J genes are TRBV7-2 and TRBJ2-2; D unclear. The ends were cut back, 0 bases at V and 2 bases at J, with 7 bases in the middle. The CDR3 extends over 15 amino acids. Germline CDR1 and CDR2: SGHTA and FQGNSA. In nucleotides, the CDR3 is TGTGCCAGCAGCTTAGCCTGGCAAAACACCGGGGAGCTGTTTTTT. It specifies CASSLAWQNTGELFF. The full variable domain, its missing parts supplied by reference TRBV7-2 and TRBJ2-2, is GAGVSQSPSNKVTEKGKDVELRCDPISGHTALYWYRQSLGQGLEFLIYFQGNSAPDKSGLPSDRFSAERTGGSVSTLTIQRTQQEDSAVYLCASSLAWQNTGELFFGEGSRLTVL.

The chain employs TRBV7-8 and TRBJ2-2, with 14 bases lining up with TRBD2. From germline, CDR1 is SGHVS and CDR2 FQNEAQ. V was pared by 5 bases and J by 0 bases, with 14 bases of the junction left unmatched. The CDR3 length is 21 residues. CDR3 DNA sequence: TGTGCCAGCAGCCCTCTTCGCCTTCCGGGACTAGCGGGGGCGAACACCGGGGAGCTGTTTTTT. This encodes CASSPLRLPGLAGANTGELFF.

This clone occurred a few times. This chain connects TRBV30 to TRBJ1-2; D is undetermined. With 0 bases removed from V and 8 bases from J, the gap between germline ends came to 10 bases. The CDR3 is made up of 12 amino acids. Germline-derived CDR1 and CDR2 are GTSNPN and SVGIG (reference sequence). The DNA of the CDR3 is TGTGCCTGGAGTGTAAGGCTGGGGGGCTACACCTTC. This gives the protein CAWSVRLGGYTF.

CDR3 nucleotide sequence: TGCGCCAGCAGCCCCCCCGAGAGACCTGGGGAGCTGTTTTTT. As protein: CASSPPERPGELFF. This chain uses TRBV5-1 with TRBJ2-2; D uncertain. V shed 4 bases and J shed 8 bases, with 15 bases lying between them. This CDR3 spans 14 amino acids. The germline V gene has CDR1 SGHRS and CDR2 YFSETQ.

In this sample, this clone turned up a few times. The chain is built from TRBV9 and TRBJ1-5; tentative D call: TRBD1 (5 bases). V lost 3 bases and J lost 3, with 10 bases in between. In germline, CDR1 is SGDLS, CDR2 YYNGEE. The CDR3 length is 14 residues. The CDR3 spells CASSAGTSNQPQHF. In DNA, the CDR3 is TGTGCCAGCAGCGCCGGGACCTCCAATCAGCCCCAGCATTTT.

The chain carries TRBV5-1 and TRBJ2-3; TRBD1 is a possible D gene (5 bases). The V end was cut by 4 bases, the J end by 6 bases, with 12 bases between. Germline V lookup: CDR1 SGHRS, CDR2 YFSETQ. The CDR3 loop spans 13 amino acids. CDR3: CASSTGLGDTQYF. Written as DNA, the CDR3 is TGCGCCAGCAGCACAGGCCTCGGGGATACGCAGTATTTT.

Here the CDR3 DNA reads TGTGCCAGCAGCTTAGGGTATAGGGGGACAGGGCCGACTTCCTACGAGCAGTACTTC. Protein: CASSLGYRGTGPTSYEQYF. This chain uses TRBV7-9 with TRBJ2-7; 9 nucleotides line up with TRBD1. J gave up 1 base and V 1 base, and 14 bases lay outside the gene matches. Germline loops: CDR1 SEHNR, CDR2 FQNEAQ (reference sequence). The CDR3 spans 19 residues.